This TCR beta chain is from a study of blood T cell repertoires in COVID-19. The CDR3 contains 14 residues. Deletions cut 0 bases from V and 4 bases from J, with 7 bases between. In germline, CDR1 is MGHRA, CDR2 YSYEKL. Clones were read by immunoSEQ multiplex PCR, and TCRdb kept only the in-frame ones, dropping some. The data hold about half a million clones, with roughly nine tenths observed a single time. The genes are TRBV4-1 and TRBJ1-5; D remains ambiguous. Sequenced material: peripheral blood. The clonotype originates from a man younger than 35 with COVID-19, enrolled during active disease. CDR3 residues: CASSQDRGNQPQHF. CDR3 in DNA: TGCGCCAGCAGCCAAGACAGAGGAAATCAGCCCCAGCATTTT.